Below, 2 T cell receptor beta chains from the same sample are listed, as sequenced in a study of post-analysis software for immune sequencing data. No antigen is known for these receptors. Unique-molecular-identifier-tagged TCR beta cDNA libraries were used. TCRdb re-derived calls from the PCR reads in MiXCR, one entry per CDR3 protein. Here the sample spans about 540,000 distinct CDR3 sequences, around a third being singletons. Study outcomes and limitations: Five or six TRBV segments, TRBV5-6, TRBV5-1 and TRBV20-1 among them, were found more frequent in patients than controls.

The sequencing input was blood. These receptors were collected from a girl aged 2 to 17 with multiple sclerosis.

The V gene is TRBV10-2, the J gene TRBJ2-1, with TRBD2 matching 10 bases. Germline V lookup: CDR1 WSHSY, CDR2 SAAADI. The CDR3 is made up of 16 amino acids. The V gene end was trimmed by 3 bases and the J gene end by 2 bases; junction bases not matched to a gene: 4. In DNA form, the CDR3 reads TGCGCCAGCAGTGAACCTAGCGGGGGTACCTACAATGAGCAGTTCTTC. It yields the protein CASSEPSGGTYNEQFF.

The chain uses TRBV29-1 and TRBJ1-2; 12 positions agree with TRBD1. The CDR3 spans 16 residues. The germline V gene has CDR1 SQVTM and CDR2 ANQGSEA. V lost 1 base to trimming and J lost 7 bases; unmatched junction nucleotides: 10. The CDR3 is CSVEGGPGQGARGYTF. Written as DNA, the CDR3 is TGCAGCGTTGAAGGCGGGCCGGGACAGGGGGCACGTGGCTACACCTTC.